This entry lists 16 T cell receptor beta chains sequenced from one sample in a study of vaccination and CD4 T cells after COVID-19. The treatment here: approximately nine-day PBMC culture with coronavirus spike peptide pools or control peptides (ViraFEST assay). These receptors have no known antigen. The Oncomine TCR Beta short-read assay sequenced DNA from cultured CD4+ T cells. TCRdb ran MiXCR on the PCR reads and lists one entry per CDR3 protein. The sample lists some 20,000 distinct CDR3 sequences, around 48% occurring once. Sequencing used CD4+ T cells from blood, cultured in vitro, obtained after SARS-CoV-2 vaccination. The receptors here all came from a human donor who had recovered from COVID-19.

This chain connects TRBV5-1 to TRBJ1-2; D may be TRBD1 (6 bases). V lost 3 bases, J lost 8 bases, and 14 bases lay in between. Germline loops: CDR1 SGHRS, CDR2 YFSETQ. The CDR3 covers 13 residues. CDR3 amino acids: CASSYTGPRGYTF. In DNA form, the CDR3 reads TGCGCCAGCAGCTACACAGGGCCACGGGGCTACACCTTC.

This clonotype has more than one count but fewer than ten. The chain joins TRBV7-9 to TRBJ2-5; no clear D gene. From germline, CDR1 is SEHNR and CDR2 FQNEAQ (reference sequence). Trimming took off 5 bases at V and 2 bases at J, with 18 bases between the two ends. The CDR3 length is 16 residues. The CDR3 DNA is TGTGCCAGCAGCCGACAAAGGTCGGCGGCGCAAGAGACCCAGTACTTC. Translating it yields CASSRQRSAAQETQYF. The full variable domain, rest sourced from reference TRBV7-9 and TRBJ2-5, is DTGVSQNPRHKITKRGQNVTFRCDPISEHNRLYWYRQTLGQGPEFLTYFQNEAQLEKSRLLSDRFSAERPKGSFSTLEIQRTEQGDSAMYLCASSRQRSAAQETQYFGPGTRLLVL.

V and J are TRBV2 and TRBJ1-5; TRBD1 agrees at 9 bases. V dropped 6 bases and J dropped 5; count of bases not matched to a gene: 5. Germline lookup yields CDR1 SNHLY and CDR2 FYNNEI. The CDR3 is 14 amino acids. CDR3 coding DNA: TGTGCCAGCAGCACTGACAGGGGGTATCAGCCCCAGCATTTT. The encoded protein is CASSTDRGYQPQHF.

The chain carries TRBV6-1 and TRBJ1-5, with unresolved D. V was clipped by 0 bases and J by 0 bases, with 15 bases between them. The CDR3 spans 18 residues. Germline lookup yields CDR1 MNHNS and CDR2 SASEGT. For the CDR3, the DNA is TGTGCCAGCAGTGAAGCGCTCGTCGAGCTCCTTAGCAATCAGCCCCAGCATTTT. Its protein product is CASSEALVELLSNQPQHF.

The V and J genes are TRBV7-2 and TRBJ1-2; D may be TRBD1 (5 bases). Germline lookup yields CDR1 SGHTA and CDR2 FQGNSA. This CDR3 contains 15 residues. Trimming shortened V by 3 bases and J by 4 bases, and 15 bases separated the two germline ends. This CDR3 reads CASSFLGGGGYGYTF. As DNA, the CDR3 is TGTGCCAGCAGCTTTTTAGGCGGTGGGGGCTATGGCTACACCTTC.

The chain is built from TRBV6-2 or TRBV6-3 and TRBJ2-1; D may correspond to TRBD1 or TRBD2 (6 bases each). V lost 4 bases, J lost 10 bases, and 14 bases lay in between. The germline V gene encodes CDR1 MNHEY and CDR2 SVGEGT. The CDR3 loop spans 13 amino acids. The CDR3 coding sequence is TGTGCCAGCAGTTCTTTCTTAGGGGGGGAGCAGTTCTTC. This translates into CASSSFLGGEQFF.

J is TRBJ1-6 and V is TRBV7-8, with D possibly matching TRBD1 (5 bases). V was cut by 4 bases and J by 7 bases, with 17 bases left in between. The CDR3 is 16 residues long. Per germline, CDR1 SGHVS and CDR2 FQNEAQ. The CDR3, as DNA: TGTGCCAGCAGCTGGACTACGGGGCAACAAAATTCACCCCTCCACTTT. Translating it yields CASSWTTGQQNSPLHF.

Here the CDR3 DNA reads TGTGCCAGCAGCCGCCTGTCGGACACTGAAGCTTTCTTT. It codes for CASSRLSDTEAFF. The chain uses TRBV11-3 and TRBJ1-1; D gene ambiguous. CDR1 and CDR2 from the germline V gene are SGHNT and YENEEA. This CDR3 is built from 13 residues. Trimming cost V 5 bases and J 3 bases, with 10 bases left between them.

In DNA, the CDR3 is TGTGCCACCAGCAGAGATCCAAGTGGCGATGAGCAGTTCTTC. This translates into CATSRDPSGDEQFF. The chain has TRBV15 and TRBJ2-1, with no clear D. Trimming took 0 bases from V and 8 from J, leaving 11 bases between them. The CDR3 covers 14 residues. Germline loops: CDR1 LNHNV, CDR2 YYDKDF (reference sequence). The whole variable domain, remainder taken from reference TRBV15 and TRBJ2-1, is DAMVIQNPRYQVTQFGKPVTLSCSQTLNHNVMYWYQQKSSQAPKLLFHYYDKDFNNEADTPDNFQSRRPNTSFCFLDIRSPGLGDTAMYLCATSRDPSGDEQFFGPGTRLTVL.

The V call is TRBV20-1, the J call TRBJ1-1; TRBD1 might be the D (5 bases). CDR3 size: 11 residues. Germline assignment: CDR1 DFQATT and CDR2 SNEGSKA (reference sequence). CDR3 residues: CRGVKDTEAFF. CDR3 nucleotide sequence: TGCAGGGGGGTAAAGGACACTGAAGCTTTCTTT.

The genes are TRBV27 and TRBJ1-1, with 7 bases matching TRBD1. Germline CDR1 is MNHEY and CDR2 is SMNVEV (reference sequence). This CDR3 region has 15 residues. With 5 bases clipped from V and 4 bases from J, the junction kept 10 bases outside the gene matches. As DNA, the CDR3 is TGTGCCAGCAGTCCCCGGGGAGGGGGCACCACTGAAGCTTTCTTT. Translated, it gives CASSPRGGGTTEAFF.

This clonotype was counted a few times. The V gene is TRBV27, the J gene TRBJ1-2; no clear D. The V gene lost 6 bases and the J gene lost 4 bases, with 18 bases spanning the gap. Germline-derived CDR1 and CDR2 are MNHEY and SMNVEV (reference sequence). The CDR3 contains 15 residues. In DNA form, the CDR3 reads TGTGCCAGCAGCCGAAACGGACGAACTCCCTATGGCTACACCTTC. Translation gives CASSRNGRTPYGYTF.

The chain links TRBV24-1 to TRBJ2-1; 10 positions match TRBD2. V shed 4 bases and J 5 bases; nucleotides not matched to a gene: 7. CDR3 length: 16 residues. Germline V CDR1 and CDR2: KGHDR, SFDVKD. The DNA for the CDR3 is TGTGCCACCAGTGACAGAGCGGGAGGGCCCCACAATGAGCAGTTCTTC. It yields the protein CATSDRAGGPHNEQFF.

The gene calls are TRBV5-1 and TRBJ1-1, with TRBD1 identical over 10 bases. The CDR3 is made up of 15 amino acids. The V gene end was trimmed by 3 bases and the J gene end by 1 base; junction bases not matched to a gene: 3. Germline-derived CDR1 and CDR2 are SGHRS and YFSETQ. The CDR3 loop is CASSWGQGSNTEAFF. The CDR3 coding sequence is TGCGCCAGCAGCTGGGGACAGGGGTCGAACACTGAAGCTTTCTTT.

The gene calls are TRBV18 and TRBJ2-5; D gene unclear. The CDR3 contains 13 residues. Germline V lookup: CDR1 KGHSH, CDR2 LQKENI. V lost 2 bases and J lost 7, with 11 bases in between. The CDR3, as DNA: TGTGCCAGCTCACCATCGAGTATCGGGACCCAGTACTTC. This translates into CASSPSSIGTQYF.

The chain employs TRBV5-4 and TRBJ2-1, with 9 positions matching TRBD2. The CDR3 covers 16 residues. The junction had 9 bases not matched to a gene; V was cut back by 0 bases and J by 8 bases. In germline, CDR1 is SGHNT, CDR2 YYREEE (reference sequence). The CDR3 sequence: CASSLAPAGGLDEQFF. As DNA, the CDR3 is TGTGCCAGCAGCTTGGCCCCAGCGGGAGGTTTGGATGAGCAGTTCTTC.